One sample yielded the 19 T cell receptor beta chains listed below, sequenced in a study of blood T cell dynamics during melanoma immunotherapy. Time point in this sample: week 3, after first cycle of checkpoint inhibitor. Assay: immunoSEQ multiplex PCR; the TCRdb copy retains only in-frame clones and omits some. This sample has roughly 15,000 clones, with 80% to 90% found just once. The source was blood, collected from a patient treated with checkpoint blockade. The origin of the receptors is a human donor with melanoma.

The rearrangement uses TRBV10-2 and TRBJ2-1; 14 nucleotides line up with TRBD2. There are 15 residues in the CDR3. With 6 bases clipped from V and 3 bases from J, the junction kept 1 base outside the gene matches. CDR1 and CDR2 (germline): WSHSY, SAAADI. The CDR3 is CASSGLAGGYNEQFF. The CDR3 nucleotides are TGCGCCAGCAGCGGACTAGCGGGGGGCTACAATGAGCAGTTCTTC.

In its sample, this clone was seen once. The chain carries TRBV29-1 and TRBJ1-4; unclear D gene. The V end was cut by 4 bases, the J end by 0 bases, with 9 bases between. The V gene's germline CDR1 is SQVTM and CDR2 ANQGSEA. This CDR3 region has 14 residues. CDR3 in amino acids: CSVVYGTTNEKLFF. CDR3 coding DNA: TGCAGCGTTGTTTACGGAACAACTAATGAAAAACTGTTTTTT.

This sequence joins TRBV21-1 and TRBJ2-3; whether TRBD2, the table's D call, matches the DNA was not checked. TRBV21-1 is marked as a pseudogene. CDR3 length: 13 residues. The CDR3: CASSKLTPDTQYF. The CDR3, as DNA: TGTGCCAGCAGCAAATTGACTCCAGATACGCAGTATTTT.

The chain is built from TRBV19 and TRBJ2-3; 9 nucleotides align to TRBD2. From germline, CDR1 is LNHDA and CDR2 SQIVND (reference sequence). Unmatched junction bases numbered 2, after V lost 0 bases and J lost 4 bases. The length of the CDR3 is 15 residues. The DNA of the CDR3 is TGTGCCAGTAGTATAGATAGCGGGAGATCAGATACGCAGTATTTT. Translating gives CASSIDSGRSDTQYF.

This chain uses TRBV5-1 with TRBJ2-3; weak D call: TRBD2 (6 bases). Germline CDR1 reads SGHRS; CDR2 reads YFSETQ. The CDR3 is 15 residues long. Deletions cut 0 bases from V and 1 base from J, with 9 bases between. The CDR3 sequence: CASSLEASGTDTQYF. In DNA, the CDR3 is TGCGCCAGCAGCTTGGAGGCTAGCGGCACAGATACGCAGTATTTT.

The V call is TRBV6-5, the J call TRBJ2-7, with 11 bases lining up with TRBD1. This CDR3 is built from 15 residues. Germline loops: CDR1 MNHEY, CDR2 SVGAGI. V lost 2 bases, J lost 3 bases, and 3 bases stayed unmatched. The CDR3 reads CASSYRGTGGYEQYF. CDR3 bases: TGTGCCAGCAGTTACAGAGGGACAGGGGGCTACGAGCAGTACTTC.

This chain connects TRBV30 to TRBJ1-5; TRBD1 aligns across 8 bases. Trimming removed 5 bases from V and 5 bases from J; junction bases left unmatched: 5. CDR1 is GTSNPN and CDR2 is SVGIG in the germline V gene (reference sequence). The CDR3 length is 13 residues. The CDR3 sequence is CAWAQGADQPQHF. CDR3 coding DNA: TGTGCCTGGGCTCAGGGGGCCGATCAGCCCCAGCATTTT. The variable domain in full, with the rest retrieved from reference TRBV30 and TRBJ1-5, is SQTIHQWPATLVQPVGSPLSLECTVEGTSNPNLYWYRQAAGRGLQLLFYSVGIGQISSEVPQNLSASRPQDRQFILSSKKLLLSDSGFYLCAWAQGADQPQHFGDGTRLSIL.

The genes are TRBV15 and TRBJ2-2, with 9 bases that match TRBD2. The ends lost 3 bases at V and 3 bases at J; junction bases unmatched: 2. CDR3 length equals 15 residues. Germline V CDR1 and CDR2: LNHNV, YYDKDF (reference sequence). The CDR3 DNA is TGTGCCACCAGCAGCCGACTAGCGGACACCGGGGAGCTGTTTTTT. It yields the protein CATSSRLADTGELFF.

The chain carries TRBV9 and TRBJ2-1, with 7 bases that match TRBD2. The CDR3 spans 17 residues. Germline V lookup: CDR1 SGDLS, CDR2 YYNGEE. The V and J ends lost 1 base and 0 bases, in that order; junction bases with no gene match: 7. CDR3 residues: CASSVYPSGGSYNEQFF. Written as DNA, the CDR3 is TGTGCCAGCAGCGTATATCCTAGCGGAGGCTCCTACAATGAGCAGTTCTTC.

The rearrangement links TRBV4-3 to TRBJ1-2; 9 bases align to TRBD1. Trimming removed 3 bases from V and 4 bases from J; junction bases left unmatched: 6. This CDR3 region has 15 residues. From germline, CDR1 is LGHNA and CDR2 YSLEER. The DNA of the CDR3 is TGCGCCAGCAGCCATTATACAGGGGGCGCCTATGGCTACACCTTC. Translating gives CASSHYTGGAYGYTF.

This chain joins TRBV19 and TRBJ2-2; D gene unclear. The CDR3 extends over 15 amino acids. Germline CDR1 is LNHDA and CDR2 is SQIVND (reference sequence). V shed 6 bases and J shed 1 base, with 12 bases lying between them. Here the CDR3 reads CASRVTGGNTGELFF. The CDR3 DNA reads TGTGCCAGTAGGGTCACCGGCGGGAACACCGGGGAGCTGTTTTTT.

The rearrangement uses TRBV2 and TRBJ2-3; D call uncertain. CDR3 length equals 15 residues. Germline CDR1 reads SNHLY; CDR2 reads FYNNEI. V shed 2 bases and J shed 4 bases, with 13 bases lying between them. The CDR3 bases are TGTGCCAGCAGTGAATCGACCACGGCCGCAGATACGCAGTATTTT. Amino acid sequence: CASSESTTAADTQYF.

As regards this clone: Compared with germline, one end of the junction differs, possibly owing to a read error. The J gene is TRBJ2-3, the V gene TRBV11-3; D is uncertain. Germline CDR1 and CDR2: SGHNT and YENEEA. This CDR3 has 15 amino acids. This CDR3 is CASSARLAGTDTQYF. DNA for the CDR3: TGTGCCAGCAGCGCCCGTCTTGCCGGCACGGATACGCAGTATTTT.

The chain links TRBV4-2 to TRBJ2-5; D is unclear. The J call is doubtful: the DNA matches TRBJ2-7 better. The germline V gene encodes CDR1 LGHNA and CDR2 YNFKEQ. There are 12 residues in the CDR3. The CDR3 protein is CASSQDEDEQYF. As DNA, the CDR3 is TGTGCCAGCAGCCAAGATGAGGACGAGCAGTACTTC.

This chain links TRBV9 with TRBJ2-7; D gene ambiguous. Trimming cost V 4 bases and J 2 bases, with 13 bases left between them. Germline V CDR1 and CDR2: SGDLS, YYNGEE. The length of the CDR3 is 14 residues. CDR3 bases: TGTGCCAGCAGCCCCCTAGTAAGCGCCTACGAGCAGTACTTC. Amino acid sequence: CASSPLVSAYEQYF.

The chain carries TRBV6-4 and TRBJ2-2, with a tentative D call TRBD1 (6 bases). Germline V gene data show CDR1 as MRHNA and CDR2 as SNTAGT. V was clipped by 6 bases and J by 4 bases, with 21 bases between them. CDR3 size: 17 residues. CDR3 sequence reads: CASRAGYGGPGTGELFF. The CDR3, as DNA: TGTGCCAGCAGAGCCGGGTATGGGGGCCCGGGCACCGGGGAGCTGTTTTTT.

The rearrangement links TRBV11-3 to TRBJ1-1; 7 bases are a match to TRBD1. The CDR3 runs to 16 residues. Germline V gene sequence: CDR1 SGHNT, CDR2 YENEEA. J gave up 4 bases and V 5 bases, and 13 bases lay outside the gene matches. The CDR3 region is CASSQGPGGWGTEAFF. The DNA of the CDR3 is TGTGCCAGCAGCCAAGGACCAGGGGGTTGGGGCACTGAAGCTTTCTTT.

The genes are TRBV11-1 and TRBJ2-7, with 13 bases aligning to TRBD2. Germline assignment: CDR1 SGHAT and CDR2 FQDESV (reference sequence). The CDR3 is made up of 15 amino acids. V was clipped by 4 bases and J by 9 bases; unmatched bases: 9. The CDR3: CASSSRTSGRFGQYF. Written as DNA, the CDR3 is TGTGCCAGCAGCTCGCGGACTAGCGGGAGATTTGGGCAGTACTTC. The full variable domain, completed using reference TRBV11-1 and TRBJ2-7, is EAEVAQSPRYKITEKSQAVAFWCDPISGHATLYWYRQILGQGPELLVQFQDESVVDDSQLPKDRFSAERLKGVDSTLKIQPAELGDSAMYLCASSSRTSGRFGQYFGPGTRLTVT.

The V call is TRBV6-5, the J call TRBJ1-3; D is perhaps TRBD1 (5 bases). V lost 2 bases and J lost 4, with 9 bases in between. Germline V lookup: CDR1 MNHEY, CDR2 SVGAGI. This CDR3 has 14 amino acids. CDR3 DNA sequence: TGTGCCAGCAGTTACCAAGGGGTCGGAAACACCATATATTTT. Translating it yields CASSYQGVGNTIYF.